This is a list of T cell receptor beta chains from one sample in a study of identical twins. One entry per CDR3 protein, called by TCRdb with MiXCR from the 5' RACE reads. Of under 250,000 distinct CDR3 sequences listed, about 7.5% were seen once; the top ten hold around 5%. The same specimen was also included in a second study, on yellow fever vaccine responses in identical twins.

Sample: CD8+ T cells sorted from blood. The receptor set was obtained from a woman under 30 in good health. The CDR3 runs from the conserved cysteine through the conserved F or W. The size field is filled for only some rows; it gives once, few, many or a size class.

V,size,J,CDR3
TRBV12-3/TRBV12-4,NA,TRBJ1-4,CASTLPGGEKLFF
TRBV29-1,few,TRBJ1-1,CSVGKNTEAFF
TRBV9,NA,TRBJ1-2,CASSVPGAGHGYTF
TRBV29-1,NA,TRBJ1-1,CSVVGSEDRIGEAFF
TRBV12-3/TRBV12-4,NA,TRBJ2-7,CASSSWDRGLYEQYF
TRBV2,NA,TRBJ1-5,CASIGGLGGQPQHF
TRBV11-2,few,TRBJ2-7,CASSLSGEYPYEQYF
TRBV7-6,NA,TRBJ2-1,CASSDRTSGRATNEQFF
TRBV19,NA,TRBJ2-7,CASSIVGRGGYEQYF
TRBV7-9,few,TRBJ1-1,CASSLVRTNTEAFF
TRBV18,many,TRBJ2-5,CASSPWTGGYQETQYF
TRBV12-3/TRBV12-4,few,TRBJ2-2,CASSLEGGRTGELFF
TRBV28,many,TRBJ2-2,CASSWVYGTGELFF
TRBV12-3/TRBV12-4,NA,TRBJ2-1,CASRVAGGLYEQFF
TRBV29-1,few,TRBJ2-6,CSVVGTEKASGADVLTF
TRBV15,few,TRBJ2-1,CATSPQWTSSSYNEQFF
TRBV27,few,TRBJ2-1,CASSLSVRTGGNEQFF
TRBV2,NA,TRBJ2-5,CASSPGPGLAGGFETQYF
TRBV7-9,few,TRBJ1-1,CASSPRDRNTEAFF